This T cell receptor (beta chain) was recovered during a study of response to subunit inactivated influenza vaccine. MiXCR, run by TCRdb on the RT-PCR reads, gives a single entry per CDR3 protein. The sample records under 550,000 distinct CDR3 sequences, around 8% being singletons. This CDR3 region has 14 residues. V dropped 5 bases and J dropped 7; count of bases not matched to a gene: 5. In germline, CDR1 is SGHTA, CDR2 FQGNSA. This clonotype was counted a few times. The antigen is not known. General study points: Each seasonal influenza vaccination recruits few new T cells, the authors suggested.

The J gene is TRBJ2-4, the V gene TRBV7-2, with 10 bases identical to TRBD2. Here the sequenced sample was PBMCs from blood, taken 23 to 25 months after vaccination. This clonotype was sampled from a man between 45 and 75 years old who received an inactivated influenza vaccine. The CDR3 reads CASSPQRGGNIQYF. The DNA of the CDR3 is TGTGCCAGCAGCCCACAGCGGGGGGGGAACATTCAGTACTTC.